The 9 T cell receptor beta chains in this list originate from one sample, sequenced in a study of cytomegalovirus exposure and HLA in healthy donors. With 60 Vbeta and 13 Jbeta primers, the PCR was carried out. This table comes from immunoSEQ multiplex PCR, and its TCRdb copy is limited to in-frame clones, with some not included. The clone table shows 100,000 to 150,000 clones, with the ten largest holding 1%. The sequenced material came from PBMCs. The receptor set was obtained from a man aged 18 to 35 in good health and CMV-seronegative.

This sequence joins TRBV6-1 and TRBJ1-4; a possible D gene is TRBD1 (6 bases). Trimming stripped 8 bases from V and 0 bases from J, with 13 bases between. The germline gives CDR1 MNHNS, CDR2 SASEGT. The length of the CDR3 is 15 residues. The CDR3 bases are TGTGCCAGCCATACAGGGCCTGCAACTAATGAAAAACTGTTTTTT. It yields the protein CASHTGPATNEKLFF.

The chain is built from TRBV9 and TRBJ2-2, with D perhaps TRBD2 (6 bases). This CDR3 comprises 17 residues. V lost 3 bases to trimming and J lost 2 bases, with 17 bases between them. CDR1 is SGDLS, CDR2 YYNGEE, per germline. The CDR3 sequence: CASSARRGTVNTGELFF. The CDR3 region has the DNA TGTGCCAGCAGCGCCCGACGAGGGACTGTAAACACCGGGGAGCTGTTTTTT.

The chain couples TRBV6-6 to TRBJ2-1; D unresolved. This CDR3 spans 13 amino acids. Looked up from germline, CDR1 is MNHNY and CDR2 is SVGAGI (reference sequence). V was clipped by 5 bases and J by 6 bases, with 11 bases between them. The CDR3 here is CASSPSLANEQFF. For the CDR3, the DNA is TGTGCCAGCAGTCCCTCTTTAGCCAATGAGCAGTTCTTC.

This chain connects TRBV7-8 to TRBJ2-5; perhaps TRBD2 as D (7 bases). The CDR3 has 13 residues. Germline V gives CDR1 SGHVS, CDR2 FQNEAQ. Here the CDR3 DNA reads TGTGCAATCAAGGGGGGGCAAACGGAGACCCAGTACTTC. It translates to CAIKGGQTETQYF.

The CDR3 DNA reads as TGTGCCACCAGCAGAGCTGGCGAGACCCAGTACTTC. Amino acid sequence: CATSRAGETQYF. The chain combines TRBV15 with TRBJ2-5, with D uncertain. Trimming cost V 1 base and J 5 bases, with 5 bases left between them. The CDR3 sequence is 12 residues long. Germline assignment: CDR1 LNHNV and CDR2 YYDKDF (reference sequence).

The CDR3 DNA reads as TGTGCCAGCTCTCCTAACCAACAGGGGCCCATTTCACCCCTCCACTTT. As protein: CASSPNQQGPISPLHF. V and J are TRBV18 and TRBJ1-6; TRBD1 aligns across 7 bases. The CDR3 is 16 residues long. Trimming removed 6 bases from V and 9 bases from J; junction bases left unmatched: 14. The germline gives CDR1 KGHSH, CDR2 LQKENI.

The CDR3 nucleotides read TGTGCCAGCAGCTCATGGGACAGGTCAAGCCCGAATGGCTACACCTTC. This translates into CASSSWDRSSPNGYTF. The V gene is TRBV7-8, the J gene TRBJ1-2, with TRBD1 matching over 8 bases. CDR1 and CDR2 from the germline V gene are SGHVS and FQNEAQ. J gave up 6 bases and V 4 bases, and 13 bases lay outside the gene matches. The CDR3 totals 16 residues.

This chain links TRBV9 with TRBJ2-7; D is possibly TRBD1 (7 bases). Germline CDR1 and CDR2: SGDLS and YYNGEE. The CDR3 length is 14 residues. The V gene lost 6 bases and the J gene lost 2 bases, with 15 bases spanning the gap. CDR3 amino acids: CASTSGDRPYEQYF. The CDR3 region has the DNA TGTGCCAGCACCTCGGGGGACAGACCCTACGAGCAGTACTTC.

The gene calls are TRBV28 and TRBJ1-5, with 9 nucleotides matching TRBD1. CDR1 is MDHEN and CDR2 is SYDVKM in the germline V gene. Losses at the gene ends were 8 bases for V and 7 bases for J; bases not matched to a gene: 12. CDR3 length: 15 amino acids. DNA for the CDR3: TGTGCCAGCCTGGAGTGGGGACAGGGTTTACAGCCCCAGCATTTT. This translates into CASLEWGQGLQPQHF.